This T cell receptor beta chain originates from a study of Graves' ophthalmopathy and Graves' hyperthyroidism. This clonotype came up a few times. Antigen: not known. Amplified TCR beta CDR3 regions were obtained using RNA transcripts as template. The first round was an RT-PCR with HTBI primers, and the second round was a multiplex PCR. TCRdb called the multiplex PCR reads again in MiXCR, with one record for every CDR3 protein. The repertoire holds some 1.1 million distinct CDR3 sequences, with roughly 35% as singletons. Whole-study findings and limits: Most thyroid clonotypes with frequency above 0.001 were detected in blood too.

The V and J ends lost 2 bases and 2 bases respectively, with 12 bases between them. CDR3 length: 15 residues. Germline V CDR1 and CDR2: KGHDR, SFDVKD. The genes are TRBV24-1 and TRBJ2-7; D may correspond to TRBD1 or TRBD2 (5 bases each). Material: peripheral blood or thyroid tissue (not recorded which). The sequence came from an adult man with Graves' hyperthyroidism. The CDR3 sequence: CATSDSGPFTYEQYF. The CDR3 region has the DNA TGTGCCACCAGTGATTCGGGGCCCTTTACCTACGAGCAGTACTTC.